This T cell receptor (beta chain) was sequenced in a study of blood T cell repertoires in COVID-19. V was clipped by 0 bases and J by 0 bases, with 10 bases between them. The CDR3 contains 16 residues. The V gene's germline CDR1 is SGHRS and CDR2 YFSETQ. Study processing details: It was from reference gene primer amplification that nucleated cell counts were estimated. Produced via immunoSEQ multiplex PCR; TCRdb's table is partial and in-frame only. Clone size and V and J calls were adopted from that table, with D and trimming inferred from the DNA. This sample carries 270,000 or so clones, 75% to 90% of them seen once, and the ten largest clones take roughly 8.6%.

This chain uses TRBV5-1 with TRBJ2-1, with D unclear. This receptor was taken from a human donor in a cohort sampled during active COVID-19. Sequenced sample: peripheral blood. Here the CDR3 DNA reads TGCGCCAGCAGCTTGGGAGGCTCACTCTCCTACAATGAGCAGTTCTTC. Encoded protein: CASSLGGSLSYNEQFF.